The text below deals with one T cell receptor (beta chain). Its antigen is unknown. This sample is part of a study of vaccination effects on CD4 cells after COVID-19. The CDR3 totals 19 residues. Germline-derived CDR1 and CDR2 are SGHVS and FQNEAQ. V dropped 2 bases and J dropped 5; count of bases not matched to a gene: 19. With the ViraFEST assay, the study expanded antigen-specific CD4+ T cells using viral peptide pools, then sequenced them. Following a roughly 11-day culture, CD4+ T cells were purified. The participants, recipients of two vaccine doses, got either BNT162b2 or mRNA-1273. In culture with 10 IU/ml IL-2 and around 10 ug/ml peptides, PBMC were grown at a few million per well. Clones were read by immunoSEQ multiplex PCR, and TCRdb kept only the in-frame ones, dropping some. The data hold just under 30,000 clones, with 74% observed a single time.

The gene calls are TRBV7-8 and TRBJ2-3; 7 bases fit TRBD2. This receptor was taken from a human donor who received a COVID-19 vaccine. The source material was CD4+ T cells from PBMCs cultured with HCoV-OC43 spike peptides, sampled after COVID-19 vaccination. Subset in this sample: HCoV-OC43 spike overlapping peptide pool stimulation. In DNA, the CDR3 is TGTGCCAGCAGCTTAAGGCGGATTTCCGAGCGGGGTTCGGTAGATACGCAGTATTTT. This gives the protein CASSLRRISERGSVDTQYF. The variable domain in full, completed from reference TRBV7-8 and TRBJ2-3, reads GAGVSQSPRYKVAKRGQDVALRCDPISGHVSLFWYQQALGQGPEFLTYFQNEAQLDKSGLPSDRFFAERPEGSVSTLKIQRTQQEDSAVYLCASSLRRISERGSVDTQYFGPGTRLTVL.